Included here is one TCR beta chain sequence, with context. This sample stems from a study of beta chain features in type 1 diabetes. Study overall: When patients were set against healthy donors, age, gender and cell yields were similar. Summed over all samples, the examined sorted cells came to 100 million to 130 million.

The entirety of the isolated RNA underwent reverse transcription, so expressed TCRB transcripts were sequenced. Sequencing of naive, central memory and regulatory T cell samples gave an average of roughly 3.6 million reads. This table comes from immunoSEQ multiplex PCR, and its TCRdb copy is limited to in-frame clones, with some not included. In the table there are roughly 41,000 clones, around half of which are singletons. In germline, CDR1 is KGHSH, CDR2 LQKENI. The V and J ends lost 1 base and 0 bases, in that order; junction bases with no gene match: 0. The CDR3 consists of 15 residues. The rearrangement joins TRBV18 to TRBJ1-3; 7 bases match TRBD1. Sample: central memory CD4+ T cells from blood. This receptor was obtained from a woman aged 18-35 years in good health. The DNA for the CDR3 is TGTGCCAGCTCACCACGGGACAGCTCTGGAAACACCATATATTTT. Encoded protein: CASSPRDSSGNTIYF.